The source of this TCR beta chain is a study of blood T cells in healthy people across ages. The CDR3 contains 15 residues. The germline V gene has CDR1 DFQATT and CDR2 SNEGSKA (reference sequence). The V gene lost 2 bases and the J gene lost 0 bases, with 11 bases spanning the gap. Next came a second PCR, run for about 7 to 12 cycles, which used a sample-barcoded 5' primer along with a J-beta primer mix. TCRdb re-derived calls from the 5' RACE reads in MiXCR, one entry per CDR3 protein. The table includes hundreds of thousands of distinct CDR3 sequences, around 21% detected once. J is TRBJ2-4 and V is TRBV20-1; possibly TRBD2 for D (6 bases). The specimen was blood. The sequence came from a man between 65 and 85 years old in good health. In DNA, the CDR3 is TGCAGTGCTAGACCGGGAGAGCTAGCCAAAAACATTCAGTACTTC. Its protein product is CSARPGELAKNIQYF.